This T cell receptor (beta chain) was sequenced in a study of metastatic and nonmetastatic thyroid tumors (dated by TCRdb to 2020 to 2022). Regarding the study in general: The researchers compared repertoires between peripheral blood samples and tumor or nodule tissue samples from patients with malignant or benign thyroid disease.

What the authors observed across the whole study: In both blood and tumor samples, malignant tumors were reported to have significantly higher TCR beta diversity than benign nodules.

Libraries were prepared through PCR. The data were produced on an Illumina HiSeq 4000. High-throughput sequencing was used to profile the TCR beta-chain CDR3 region of each patient. The authors' analysis ran thus. CDR3 differences across clinicopathological groups were used to build a classifier for discriminating distant-metastatic papillary thyroid cancer patients. The Shannon index was used to measure repertoire diversity, and the Morisita-Horn index was used to measure how similar tumor and blood repertoires were. TCRdb itself trimmed the public reads at Q25 with fastp, ran MiXCR and retained productive beta chains. For this entry, the V and J calls and clone size follow TCRdb and not the study's own pipeline. The sample profile shows some 83,000 clones; about 12% of them were found once. 7% to 10% of the sample belongs to the ten largest clones. A distance of 9 bases separates the germline ends of V and J, which lose 3 bases and 6 bases respectively. The CDR3 has 12 amino acids, counting the end cysteine and phenylalanine. Left in the record is the CDR3 DNA by itself, 36 bases read in frame from the first base. CDR1 KGHSH and CDR2 LQKENI are derived from the germline V gene.

In the case of this clone: Its target antigen remains unknown. The record has no base qualities; no much larger clone is one base away.

Before undergoing thyroid surgery, none of the patients had been given any kind of treatment. Using T-cell receptor beta sequencing, the researchers looked back retrospectively at clinical samples from patients, gathered between the early 2010s and the late 2010s. The chain links TRBV18 with TRBJ2-7; D gene: possibly TRBD2, on 5 matching bases. The sequence derives from a female donor with papillary thyroid cancer or a benign thyroid nodule (not recorded which). Some clones in this sample may be carry-over from other donors' samples. The sample taken for sequencing was tumor tissue. The DNA sequence follows: TGTGCCAGCTCACCGAGACGGGGCGAGCAGTACTTC. It translates as CASSPRRGEQYF.